The TCR beta chain described here comes from a study of blood T cell repertoires in COVID-19. Background on the study: Donors in the United States, Italy and Spain gave samples during acute or convalescent COVID-19. Sources were T cells, B-cell-depleted T cells, or PBMCs; the material itself was cDNA or gDNA.

Original analysis: It was from reference gene primer amplification that nucleated cell counts were estimated. Method: immunoSEQ multiplex PCR; TCRdb's copy keeps in-frame clones and lacks some. The D gene and trimming were derived from the DNA, and the V and J assignments and clone size from that table. The sample has 300,000 to 400,000 clones; 85% to 90% are singletons. This clone was counted once. The CDR3 is made up of 15 amino acids. V shed 0 bases, J shed 5 bases, and the junction held 7 bases outside the gene matches. The germline V gene encodes CDR1 SGHAT and CDR2 FQNNGV. The sequence derives from a woman between 50 and 59 years old with active or convalescent COVID-19. The chain employs TRBV11-2 and TRBJ2-7; 7 positions match TRBD1. Sequenced material: peripheral blood. CDR3 loop: CASSLDPGGRNEQYF. The CDR3 DNA reads TGTGCCAGCAGCTTAGACCCAGGGGGTCGGAACGAGCAGTACTTC. The whole variable domain, remainder taken from reference TRBV11-2 and TRBJ2-7, is EAGVAQSPRYKIIEKRQSVAFWCNPISGHATLYWYQQILGQGPKLLIQFQNNGVVDDSQLPKDRFSAERLKGVDSTLKIQPAKLEDSAVYLCASSLDPGGRNEQYFGPGTRLTVT.